This T cell receptor (beta chain) was sequenced in a study of blood T cell repertoires in COVID-19. As for the study in general: Sites in the United States, Italy and Spain provided acute and convalescent COVID-19 samples. T cells, B-cell-depleted T cells, or PBMCs supplied cDNA or gDNA.

Per the original methods: Estimated nucleated cell counts came from reference gene primer amplification. Assay used: immunoSEQ multiplex PCR; TCRdb lists only in-frame clones, some missing. V, J and clone size are those of that table, while D and trimming were read from the DNA. Counted here are approximately 68,000 clones, roughly 91% occurring once; the ten biggest clones make up less than 8%. CDR1 and CDR2 (germline): SGHDN, FVKESK. CDR3 size: 13 residues. V lost 3 bases to trimming and J lost 4 bases; unmatched junction nucleotides: 1. The origin of this receptor is a man aged 50-60 years with active COVID-19. The chain couples TRBV14 to TRBJ1-1; TRBD1 matches 8 bases. Sample: peripheral blood. CDR3 nucleotide sequence: TGTGCCAGCAGCCACGGACAGGGCACTGAAGCTTTCTTT. It encodes CASSHGQGTEAFF.